Presented here are 18 T cell receptor beta chains from one specimen sequenced in a study of T-cell memory formation after mild COVID-19. TCRdb re-analysed the 5' RACE reads in MiXCR, keeping a single row per CDR3 protein. The data contain about 560,000 distinct CDR3 sequences, roughly 17% of them singletons. The sequenced material came from PBMCs or a T cell subset sorted from them (not recorded which). The receptors here all came from an adult woman who had mild COVID-19 (a few samples of this study predate the infection). Cell type and time point are not known.

The chain couples TRBV4-3 to TRBJ2-1; D possibly corresponds to TRBD1 (6 bases). CDR3 length: 14 amino acids. Germline V lookup: CDR1 LGHNA, CDR2 YSLEER. Trimming left V 2 bases short and J 7 bases short, with 12 bases between. The CDR3 DNA reads TGCGCCAGCAGCCAATCGACGAGGGGGAATGAGCAGTTCTTC. Translating gives CASSQSTRGNEQFF.

This clonotype occurred a few times. The genes are TRBV7-6 and TRBJ2-1; tentatively, D is TRBD1 or TRBD2 (5 bases each). The V end lost 5 bases, the J end lost 0 bases, and 17 bases lay between the germline ends. CDR3 size: 17 residues. The V gene's germline CDR1 is SGHVS and CDR2 FNYEAQ. CDR3 residues: CASSNRGPESSYNEQFF. In DNA, the CDR3 is TGTGCCAGCAGCAACCGGGGCCCCGAGAGCTCCTACAATGAGCAGTTCTTC.

This chain links TRBV4-2 with TRBJ2-7; TRBD2 matches 10 bases. Germline CDR1 is LGHNA and CDR2 is YNFKEQ. With 0 bases clipped from V and 4 bases from J, the junction kept 6 bases outside the gene matches. The CDR3 has 16 residues. The CDR3 sequence is CASSQEVAGGGYEQYF. The CDR3 DNA reads as TGTGCCAGCAGCCAAGAGGTAGCGGGAGGTGGGTACGAGCAGTACTTC.

The DNA for the CDR3 is TGTGCCAGCAAGGCCGGGACGGAGAACACTGAAGCTTTCTTT. It is translated as CASKAGTENTEAFF. J is TRBJ1-1 and V is TRBV2, with a possible D match to TRBD1 (5 bases). CDR1 and CDR2 (germline): SNHLY, FYNNEI. The CDR3 is 14 residues long. Trimming left V 7 bases short and J 1 base short, with 13 bases between.

This clonotype was detected ten times or more. This likely comes from a read error, as the CDR3 has no conserved phenylalanine or tryptophan at its end. The limits of the CDR3 on the DNA are not certain, so only TCRdb's listed CDR3 is given. The chain has TRBV5-1 and TRBJ2-7; TRBD1 is the table's D call and was not checked against the DNA. Germline CDR1 is SGHRS and CDR2 is YFSETQ. The CDR3 comprises 11 residues, both ends counted. This chain's CDR3 is CASSFPPPGAN.

The chain combines TRBV12-5 with TRBJ1-1, with D unclear. This CDR3 is 13 amino acids long. V was pared by 6 bases and J by 4 bases, with 12 bases between. Germline V gives CDR1 LGHNT, CDR2 FRNRAP. The CDR3 here is CASGMDGLTEAFF. The CDR3 bases are TGTGCTAGTGGCATGGACGGGCTCACTGAAGCTTTCTTT. Based on the CDR3 plus reference TRBV12-5 and TRBJ1-1, the full variable domain is DARVTQTPRHKVTEMGQEVTMRCQPILGHNTVFWYRQTMMQGLELLAYFRNRAPLDDSGMPKDRFSAEMPDATLATLKIQPSEPRDSAVYFCASGMDGLTEAFFGQGTRLTVV.

In this sample, this clonotype turned up many times. The CDR3 loop is CASSLDRETQYF. CDR3 DNA sequence: TGTGCCAGCAGCTTAGATCGAGAGACCCAGTACTTC. This rearrangement joins TRBV11-2 to TRBJ2-5; unclear D gene. CDR1 is SGHAT and CDR2 is FQNNGV in the germline V gene. Trimming removed 0 bases from V and 4 bases from J, with 3 bases in between. The CDR3 runs 12 residues.

In this sample, this clonotype turned up a few times. J is TRBJ2-7 and V is TRBV10-3; a weak D match, TRBD1 (6 bases). The CDR3 extends over 12 amino acids. In germline, CDR1 is ENHRY, CDR2 SYGVKD. V shed 10 bases and J shed 5 bases, with 15 bases lying between them. This CDR3 is CATLTTGNEQYF. The CDR3 bases are TGTGCCACCCTTACCACAGGGAACGAGCAGTACTTC.

This clonotype was picked up a small number of times. The CDR3 DNA follows: TGTGCCTGGAGTGTACAGGGAAAGAGTGGGGAAAAACTGTTTTTT. Translated, it gives CAWSVQGKSGEKLFF. The rearrangement uses TRBV30 and TRBJ1-4; tentatively, D is TRBD1 (6 bases). CDR3 length equals 15 residues. Germline V gene sequence: CDR1 GTSNPN, CDR2 SVGIG (reference sequence). V was cut by 0 bases and J by 8 bases, with 16 bases left in between.

Only a few counts were recorded for this clonotype. The chain employs TRBV7-8 and TRBJ2-2; TRBD2 matches 8 bases. Germline values: CDR1 SGHVS, CDR2 FQNEAQ. J gave up 2 bases and V 5 bases, and 13 bases lay outside the gene matches. The CDR3 extends over 18 amino acids. CDR3 nucleotide sequence: TGTGCCAGCAGCCCCCTAGCACTAGCGGCGCTTAACACCGGGGAGCTGTTTTTT. This gives the protein CASSPLALAALNTGELFF. The full variable domain, rest sourced from reference TRBV7-8 and TRBJ2-2, is GAGVSQSPRYKVAKRGQDVALRCDPISGHVSLFWYQQALGQGPEFLTYFQNEAQLDKSGLPSDRFFAERPEGSVSTLKIQRTQQEDSAVYLCASSPLALAALNTGELFFGEGSRLTVL.

This clonotype was detected only a few times. V and J are TRBV7-2 and TRBJ1-2; D unresolved. This CDR3 is built from 14 residues. Trimming left V 2 bases short and J 4 bases short, with 11 bases between. Germline V gene lookup returns CDR1 SGHTA and CDR2 FQGNSA. The CDR3 coding sequence is TGTGCCAGCAGCTTAAGTGGCCGGATCTATGGCTACACCTTC. The encoded protein is CASSLSGRIYGYTF. The entire variable domain, with the rest obtained from reference TRBV7-2 and TRBJ1-2, is as follows: GAGVSQSPSNKVTEKGKDVELRCDPISGHTALYWYRQSLGQGLEFLIYFQGNSAPDKSGLPSDRFSAERTGGSVSTLTIQRTQQEDSAVYLCASSLSGRIYGYTFGSGTRLTVV.

The gene calls are TRBV24-1 and TRBJ1-2, with a possible D match to TRBD1 (6 bases). This CDR3 is built from 13 residues. Germline V gene sequence: CDR1 KGHDR, CDR2 SFDVKD. The V and J ends lost 1 base and 8 bases respectively, with 10 bases between them. The CDR3 DNA reads as TGTGCCACCAGTGATTTTACAGGGACCGGCTACACCTTC. Translated, it gives CATSDFTGTGYTF.

The chain has TRBV30 and TRBJ2-7, with D perhaps matching TRBD1 or TRBD2 (5 bases each). V was trimmed by 7 bases and J by 1 base, leaving 14 bases between them. The CDR3 sequence is 13 residues long. The germline gives CDR1 GTSNPN, CDR2 SVGIG (reference sequence). This CDR3 reads CAFNRDQSYEQYF. The CDR3 DNA reads as TGTGCCTTCAACCGGGACCAGTCCTACGAGCAGTACTTC.

In DNA form, the CDR3 reads TGTGCCAGCACCTCACGGAACAATGAGCAGTTCTTC. Translated, it gives CASTSRNNEQFF. This chain joins TRBV12-3 or TRBV12-4 and TRBJ2-1; D remains ambiguous. CDR3 size: 12 residues. V was clipped by 7 bases and J by 5 bases, with 9 bases between them.

This clonotype was seen a few times. The chain is built from TRBV2 and TRBJ1-4, with D perhaps TRBD1 (6 bases). CDR1 and CDR2 (germline): SNHLY, FYNNEI. CDR3 length equals 16 residues. With 7 bases removed from V and 5 bases from J, the gap between germline ends came to 20 bases. Here the CDR3 DNA reads TGTGCCAGCACAAAGCTAGAGACAGGCGGGAATGAAAAACTGTTTTTT. It translates to CASTKLETGGNEKLFF.

This clonotype was counted only a few times. V and J are TRBV7-9 and TRBJ1-1; D gene ambiguous. The CDR3 is 11 residues long. The V end was cut by 4 bases, the J end by 10 bases, with 10 bases between. CDR1 is SEHNR and CDR2 is FQNEAQ in the germline V gene (reference sequence). CDR3 amino acids: CASSSLHGAFF. Written as DNA, the CDR3 is TGTGCCAGCAGCTCCCTACATGGAGCTTTCTTT.

This clonotype was picked up a small number of times. The chain uses TRBV13 and TRBJ2-7, with 10 positions matching TRBD1. The CDR3 has 16 residues. Germline-derived CDR1 and CDR2 are PRHDT and FYEKMQ (reference sequence). Losses at the gene ends were 3 bases for V and 4 bases for J; bases not matched to a gene: 9. CDR3 sequence (DNA): TGTGCCAGCAGCTTGACAGGGGGCAGGAGGTGGTACGAGCAGTACTTC. As protein: CASSLTGGRRWYEQYF.

The chain's CDR3 is CASSQGQSVEKLFF. DNA of the CDR3: TGCGCCAGCAGCCAAGGACAGTCCGTTGAAAAACTGTTTTTT. The chain joins TRBV4-3 to TRBJ1-4, with a weak D call TRBD1 (5 bases). The CDR3 covers 14 residues. Germline V gene sequence: CDR1 LGHNA, CDR2 YSLEER. With 1 base removed from V and 7 bases from J, the gap between germline ends came to 10 bases.